These 13 T cell receptor beta chains were sequenced from one sample in a study of CD8+CD57+ T cells in acquired aplastic anemia. TCR beta VDJ and CDR3 were profiled, and genomic DNA was the template. TCRdb reanalysed the reads using MiXCR and keeps one entry per CDR3 protein. The top ten clones hold 25% to 40% of a sample with 170,000 or so distinct CDR3 sequences, around 52% of them seen once. Whoever was chosen for sequencing had shown CD8+CD57+ cell expansion by flow cytometry. Sample: sorted CD4+, CD8+, or CD8+CD57+ T cells (not recorded which) from PBMCs. The receptors were sampled from a human donor with aplastic anemia.

Comments on this clonotype: A much larger clone lies a single base off, so this may be a read error. The genes are TRBV5-1 and TRBJ2-7; 10 nucleotides match TRBD1. The CDR3 loop spans 15 amino acids. Per the germline V gene, CDR1 is SGHRS and CDR2 is YFSETQ. The CDR3 DNA reads TGCACCAGCAGCCTAGGACAGGGGGAGGGTTACGAGCAGTACTTC. It codes for CTSSLGQGEGYEQYF.

The rearrangement uses TRBV7-6 and TRBJ2-1; D assignment may be TRBD1 or TRBD2 (5 bases each). Trimming cost V 2 bases and J 3 bases, with 14 bases left between them. Germline CDR1 is SGHVS and CDR2 is FNYEAQ. CDR3 size: 16 residues. The chain's CDR3 is CASSLSPGTVYNEQFF. CDR3 sequence (DNA): TGTGCCAGCAGCTTAAGTCCGGGGACCGTCTACAATGAGCAGTTCTTC.

Only a few counts were recorded for this clonotype. The gene calls are TRBV7-2 and TRBJ2-5; 9 bases match TRBD1. Germline assignment: CDR1 SGHTA and CDR2 FQGNSA. The CDR3 has 12 residues. The ends lost 6 bases at V and 7 bases at J; junction bases unmatched: 3. Here the CDR3 reads CASRPQGATQYF. The CDR3 nucleotides read TGTGCCAGCAGGCCACAGGGGGCGACCCAGTACTTC.

The chain links TRBV7-2 to TRBJ2-7; D perhaps matches TRBD1 (5 bases). Deletions cut 8 bases from V and 6 bases from J, with 8 bases between. Germline V gives CDR1 SGHTA, CDR2 FQGNSA. The CDR3 extends over 10 amino acids. The CDR3 loop is CASPRGEQYF. Written as DNA, the CDR3 is TGTGCCAGCCCTAGGGGCGAGCAGTACTTC.

This clonotype was seen ten or more times. The chain joins TRBV5-8 to TRBJ1-1, with 8 positions matching TRBD1. V shed 4 bases and J 8 bases; nucleotides not matched to a gene: 13. The CDR3 runs to 15 residues. Germline-derived CDR1 and CDR2 are SGHTS and YDEGEE. Written as DNA, the CDR3 is TGTGCCAGCAGCCCGGGACAGGTCTTCTCCTGGGAAGCTTTCTTT. Protein: CASSPGQVFSWEAFF. Drawing the rest from reference TRBV5-8 and TRBJ1-1, the complete variable domain is EAGVTQSPTHLIKTRGQQATLRCSPISGHTSVYWYQQALGLGLQFLLWYDEGEERNRGNFPPRFSGRQFPNYSSELNVNALELEDSALYLCASSPGQVFSWEAFFGQGTRLTVV.

The chain couples TRBV18 to TRBJ2-5, with 13 bases identical to TRBD2. V trimming: 2 bases; J trimming: 2 bases; junction bases outside the gene matches: 2. The CDR3 has 16 residues. CDR1 KGHSH and CDR2 LQKENI come from the germline V gene. CDR3 nucleotide sequence: TGTGCCAGCTCACCAGGGACTAGCGGGAATCAAGAGACCCAGTACTTC. Protein product: CASSPGTSGNQETQYF.

This clonotype appeared a few times. J is TRBJ2-7 and V is TRBV5-6; perhaps D is TRBD1 or TRBD2 (5 bases each). Germline CDR1 and CDR2: SGHDT and YYEEEE. Trimming took off 0 bases at V and 1 base at J, with 8 bases between the two ends. The length of the CDR3 is 14 residues. CDR3 loop: CASSLGGTSYEQYF. As DNA, the CDR3 is TGTGCCAGCAGCTTGGGGGGGACGTCCTACGAGCAGTACTTC.

This clonotype was detected many times. This chain joins TRBV4-1 and TRBJ1-1; D uncertain. The CDR3 is 14 residues long. The germline V gene has CDR1 MGHRA and CDR2 YSYEKL. V lost 2 bases and J 4 bases, leaving 11 bases between the germline ends. The CDR3 protein is CASSQLSLSTEAFF. As DNA, the CDR3 is TGCGCCAGCAGCCAATTGTCCCTGAGCACTGAAGCTTTCTTT.

This clonotype was counted many times. The chain links TRBV9 to TRBJ2-3; TRBD2 matches at 8 bases. Germline lookup yields CDR1 SGDLS and CDR2 YYNGEE. V dropped 0 bases and J dropped 6; count of bases not matched to a gene: 9. The CDR3 consists of 16 residues. The DNA for the CDR3 is TGTGCCAGCAGCGTAGATGAGCGGGAGTTGGTTGATACGCAGTATTTT. It specifies CASSVDERELVDTQYF.

This clonotype was detected ten times or more. V usage is TRBV7-9 and J usage is TRBJ1-1; 7 positions match TRBD1. Germline V gives CDR1 SEHNR, CDR2 FQNEAQ (reference sequence). J lost 6 bases, V lost 5 bases, and 15 bases had no gene match. This CDR3 spans 16 amino acids. This CDR3 is CASSPEPGQSFSEAFF. The CDR3 DNA reads as TGTGCCAGCAGCCCCGAGCCGGGACAGAGTTTCTCTGAAGCTTTCTTT. The whole variable domain, filled in from reference TRBV7-9 and TRBJ1-1, reads DTGVSQNPRHKITKRGQNVTFRCDPISEHNRLYWYRQTLGQGPEFLTYFQNEAQLEKSRLLSDRFSAERPKGSFSTLEIQRTEQGDSAMYLCASSPEPGQSFSEAFFGQGTRLTVV.

This clonotype was counted a few times. V gene TRBV7-2 combines with J gene TRBJ2-5, with D possibly being TRBD1 (6 bases). Between the trimmed V and J ends, which lost 5 bases and 5 bases, there was a span of 9 bases. This CDR3 contains 12 residues. From germline, CDR1 is SGHTA and CDR2 FQGNSA. The CDR3, as DNA: TGTGCCAGCAGCAACAGGGAGGAGACCCAGTACTTC. This codes for CASSNREETQYF. The complete variable domain, with remaining parts taken from reference TRBV7-2 and TRBJ2-5, reads GAGVSQSPSNKVTEKGKDVELRCDPISGHTALYWYRQSLGQGLEFLIYFQGNSAPDKSGLPSDRFSAERTGGSVSTLTIQRTQQEDSAVYLCASSNREETQYFGPGTRLLVL.

This clonotype was counted at least ten times. This chain links TRBV7-6 with TRBJ2-2; possibly TRBD1 for D (6 bases). V shed 5 bases and J shed 3 bases, with 19 bases lying between them. Germline lookup yields CDR1 SGHVS and CDR2 FNYEAQ. The CDR3 consists of 17 residues. The CDR3 loop is CASSPGTAGEHTGELFF. The CDR3 DNA sequence: TGTGCCAGCAGCCCGGGGACGGCAGGGGAACACACCGGGGAGCTGTTTTTT.

This clonotype occurred once. The chain uses TRBV25-1 and TRBJ1-6; D remains unclear. This CDR3 spans 13 amino acids. Germline lookup yields CDR1 MGHDK and CDR2 SYGVNS. V was shortened by 6 bases and J by 7 bases, with 10 bases between the two germline ends. The chain's CDR3 is CASRQDPNSPLHF. CDR3 coding DNA: TGTGCCAGCAGGCAAGATCCCAATTCACCCCTCCACTTT.